The T cell receptor (beta chain) described here comes from a study of radiotherapy plus CTLA-4 blockade in lung cancer. Study context: About a sixth of enrolled patients responded objectively, and around 30% had disease control.

Germline CDR1 SGHNT, CDR2 YYREEE (reference sequence). Trimming removed 4 bases from V and 5 bases from J, with 16 bases in between. The CDR3 contains 14 residues. Using immunoSEQ multiplex PCR, the repertoire was profiled, and TCRdb retains in-frame clones only, with some absent. The sample holds about 33,000 clones; approximately 78% are singletons and the top ten take 20% to 25%. Sequencing used peripheral blood, obtained from a patient treated with radiotherapy plus ipilimumab. The TCR originated in a human donor with non-small cell lung cancer that progressed on radiotherapy plus ipilimumab. The chain carries TRBV5-4 and TRBJ2-7; possible D gene TRBD2, 6 bases. The CDR3 bases are TGTGCCAGCAGCCGAGCTAGCGAGAGACACGAGCAGTACTTC. The encoded protein is CASSRASERHEQYF.